Shown below are 17 T cell receptor beta chains from a single sample sequenced in a study of blood T cell repertoires in COVID-19 (TCRdb year 2020). Preparation of the library involved the immunoSEQ multiplex PCR assay. As stored in TCRdb, this immuneACCESS dataset retains in-frame rearrangements with V and J assigned. A fraction of the clones does not appear; measured against another copy, unresolved V genes explain less than half of the discrepancy, and the remainder lacks a known reason. This sample has approximately 360,000 clones in its table, and under 85% of those were observed once. The ten largest clones take up approximately 5.4% of the sample. Source material: PBMCs or T cells enriched from blood (not recorded which). Receptors originate from a woman aged 45 to 65 who had recovered from COVID-19.

The chain employs TRBV25-1 and TRBJ2-7; D call uncertain. The germline V gene has CDR1 MGHDK and CDR2 SYGVNS. This CDR3 has 12 residues. V dropped 3 bases and J dropped 0 bases, with 3 bases sitting between them. CDR3 sequence (DNA): TGTGCCAGCAGTGACAACTCCTACGAGCAGTACTTC. Residues: CASSDNSYEQYF.

The sample holds a few counts of this clone. The rearrangement uses TRBV6-5 and TRBJ1-3; D is undetermined. CDR1 is MNHEY, CDR2 SVGAGI, per germline. The V end lost 6 bases, the J end lost 0 bases, and 12 bases lay between the germline ends. This CDR3 contains 15 residues. The CDR3 loop reads CASSATVNSGNTIYF. CDR3 in DNA: TGTGCCAGCAGCGCTACAGTAAACTCTGGAAACACCATATATTTT.

This clone was seen only once. The gene calls are TRBV5-6 and TRBJ2-3; 9 nucleotides agree with TRBD2. Germline V gene lookup returns CDR1 SGHDT and CDR2 YYEEEE. The CDR3 totals 15 residues. V lost 1 base to trimming and J lost 4 bases; unmatched junction nucleotides: 4. The CDR3 protein is CASSLPSGNSDTQYF. The CDR3 DNA is TGTGCCAGCAGCTTGCCTAGCGGGAACTCAGATACGCAGTATTTT.

This chain joins TRBV6-5 and TRBJ1-2; TRBD1 is a possible D gene (5 bases). The CDR3 is 14 amino acids. Germline CDR1 reads MNHEY; CDR2 reads SVGAGI. Trimming left V 5 bases short and J 3 bases short, with 13 bases between. The CDR3 sequence is CASSLLGDYYGYTF. DNA for the CDR3: TGTGCCAGCAGTCTCCTGGGGGACTACTATGGCTACACCTTC.

Only a few counts were recorded for this clone. The chain joins TRBV3-1 (or the pseudogene TRBV3-2) to TRBJ1-2, with TRBD1 identical over 8 bases. J gave up 7 bases and V 1 base, and 5 bases lay outside the gene matches. The CDR3 is made up of 14 amino acids. Germline V gene lookup returns CDR1 LGHDT and CDR2 YNNKEL (reference sequence). CDR3 protein: CASSQVRGLGGYTF. The CDR3 DNA follows: TGTGCCAGCAGCCAAGTCAGGGGGCTGGGTGGCTACACCTTC.

This clone has a single count. V usage is TRBV6-2 or TRBV6-3 and J usage is TRBJ2-5, with TRBD2 identical over 11 bases. V lost 5 bases to trimming and J lost 7 bases; unmatched junction nucleotides: 0. The CDR3 sequence is 12 residues long. The germline V gene encodes CDR1 MNHEY and CDR2 SVGEGT. The CDR3 DNA follows: TGTGCCAGCAGTGGGACTAGCGGGACCCAGTACTTC. As protein: CASSGTSGTQYF.

The chain employs TRBV6-2 or TRBV6-3 and TRBJ2-1; no definite D call. The CDR3 spans 14 residues. Trimming pared 3 bases from V and 4 bases from J, leaving 10 bases between. Germline lookup yields CDR1 MNHEY and CDR2 SVGEGT. The DNA of the CDR3 is TGTGCCAGCAGTTATCAGGAACCGTACAATGAGCAGTTCTTC. Amino acid sequence: CASSYQEPYNEQFF.

The chain carries TRBV30 and TRBJ1-2; possibly TRBD1 for D (5 bases). Trimming took off 4 bases at V and 5 bases at J, with 14 bases between the two ends. The germline V gene has CDR1 GTSNPN and CDR2 SVGIG (reference sequence). CDR3 length: 13 amino acids. The CDR3 region is CAWTRRELYGYTF. Here the CDR3 DNA reads TGTGCCTGGACGCGCAGGGAATTATATGGCTACACCTTC.

This rearrangement joins TRBV15 to TRBJ1-1, with D possibly being TRBD1 (5 bases). Trimming cost V 3 bases and J 2 bases, with 10 bases left between them. The CDR3 length is 14 residues. Germline lookup yields CDR1 LNHNV and CDR2 YYDKDF (reference sequence). CDR3 residues: CATSRGGVNTEAFF. CDR3 nucleotide sequence: TGTGCCACCAGCAGGGGGGGGGTTAACACTGAAGCTTTCTTT.

This rearrangement joins TRBV4-3 to TRBJ2-6, with TRBD1 matching over 7 bases. V was clipped by 0 bases and J by 5 bases; unmatched bases: 10. The CDR3 sequence is 18 residues long. CDR1 is LGHNA and CDR2 is YSLEER in the germline V gene. CDR3 nucleotide sequence: TGCGCCAGCAGCCAAGATCCCGGGACAGCCCACCGGGCCAACGTCCTGACTTTC. This sequence encodes CASSQDPGTAHRANVLTF.

The V call is TRBV7-9, the J call TRBJ1-6; D gene uncertain. CDR3 size: 14 residues. Germline lookup yields CDR1 SEHNR and CDR2 FQNEAQ (reference sequence). Trimming took 5 bases from V and 4 from J, leaving 9 bases between them. The CDR3 DNA reads as TGTGCCAGCAGCCTCAGCGTTTATAATTCACCCCTCCACTTT. It encodes CASSLSVYNSPLHF.

Points on this clone: Other DNA sequences within the sample encode an identical CDR3. The genes are TRBV7-3 and TRBJ2-1, with TRBD2 as a possible D gene (6 bases). Trimming left V 3 bases short and J 7 bases short, with 10 bases between. Germline CDR1 and CDR2: SGHTA and FQGTGA. This CDR3 is 13 amino acids long. CDR3 protein: CASSLARGNEQFF. CDR3 DNA: TGTGCCAGCAGCTTGGCCCGGGGGAATGAGCAGTTCTTC.

The V gene is TRBV14, the J gene TRBJ1-2; D unclear. CDR1 is SGHDN, CDR2 FVKESK, per germline. The CDR3 is 14 residues long. V was shortened by 4 bases and J by 6 bases, with 15 bases between the two germline ends. CDR3 sequence: CASSLERAAHGYTF. DNA for the CDR3: TGTGCCAGCAGCCTCGAGCGGGCAGCCCATGGCTACACCTTC.

V usage is TRBV9 and J usage is TRBJ1-5; D perhaps matches TRBD1 (5 bases). The CDR3 extends over 13 amino acids. The V gene's germline CDR1 is SGDLS and CDR2 YYNGEE. Between the trimmed V and J ends, which lost 3 bases and 7 bases, there was a span of 11 bases. The CDR3 protein is CASSGGTGQPQHF. CDR3 nucleotides: TGTGCCAGCAGCGGCGGGACCGGGCAGCCCCAGCATTTT.

Comment on this clone: The sample has other DNA sequences that encode this CDR3 too. The rearrangement joins TRBV20-1 to TRBJ1-2, with D unclear. The V gene's germline CDR1 is DFQATT and CDR2 SNEGSKA (reference sequence). V lost 3 bases to trimming and J lost 0 bases, with 11 bases between them. This CDR3 has 14 residues. The CDR3 protein is CSASSGGTNYGYTF. The CDR3 nucleotides are TGCAGTGCTAGTTCAGGAGGGACTAACTATGGCTACACCTTC.

The V and J genes are TRBV5-6 and TRBJ2-3; D remains ambiguous. This CDR3 is 14 amino acids long. The ends were cut back, 3 bases at V and 2 bases at J, with 10 bases in the middle. Germline loops: CDR1 SGHDT, CDR2 YYEEEE. The DNA of the CDR3 is TGTGCCAGCAGCTCGCGCCAGGTCACAGATACGCAGTATTTT. It yields the protein CASSSRQVTDTQYF.

This rearrangement joins TRBV27 to TRBJ2-1; a possible D gene is TRBD1 (6 bases). V was clipped by 6 bases and J by 10 bases, with 28 bases between them. This CDR3 comprises 17 residues. Germline-derived CDR1 and CDR2 are MNHEY and SMNVEV (reference sequence). CDR3 loop: CASRTLEGHLIATEQFF. In DNA form, the CDR3 reads TGTGCCAGCAGGACGTTAGAGGGACACCTTATAGCCACCGAGCAGTTCTTC.